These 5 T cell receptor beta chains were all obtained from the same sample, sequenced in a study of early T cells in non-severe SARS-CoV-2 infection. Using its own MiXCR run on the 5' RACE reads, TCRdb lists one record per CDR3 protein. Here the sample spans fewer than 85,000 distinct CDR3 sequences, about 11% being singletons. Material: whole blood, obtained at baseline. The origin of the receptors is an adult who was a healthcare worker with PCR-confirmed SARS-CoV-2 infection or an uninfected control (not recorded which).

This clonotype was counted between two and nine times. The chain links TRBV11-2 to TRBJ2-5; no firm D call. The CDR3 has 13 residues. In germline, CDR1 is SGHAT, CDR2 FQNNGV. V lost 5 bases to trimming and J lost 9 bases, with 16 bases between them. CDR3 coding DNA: TGTGCCAGCAGCCCAGGCCCAACGCTCGCCCAGTACTTC. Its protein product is CASSPGPTLAQYF. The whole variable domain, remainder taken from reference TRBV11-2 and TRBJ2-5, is EAGVAQSPRYKIIEKRQSVAFWCNPISGHATLYWYQQILGQGPKLLIQFQNNGVVDDSQLPKDRFSAERLKGVDSTLKIQPAKLEDSAVYLCASSPGPTLAQYFGPGTRLLVL.

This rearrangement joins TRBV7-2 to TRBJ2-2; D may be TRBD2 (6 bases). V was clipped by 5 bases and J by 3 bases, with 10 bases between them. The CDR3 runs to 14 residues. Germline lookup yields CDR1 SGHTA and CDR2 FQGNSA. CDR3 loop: CASSRRVHTGELFF. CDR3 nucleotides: TGTGCCAGCAGCCGGAGGGTCCACACCGGGGAGCTGTTTTTT.

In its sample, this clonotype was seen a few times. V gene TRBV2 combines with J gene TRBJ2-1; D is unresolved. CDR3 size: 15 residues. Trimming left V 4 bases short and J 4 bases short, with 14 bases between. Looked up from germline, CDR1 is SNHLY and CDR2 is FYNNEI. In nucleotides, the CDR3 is TGTGCCAGCAGTGTTAATCCTTTCGGTTACAATGAGCAGTTCTTC. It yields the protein CASSVNPFGYNEQFF.

CDR3 sequence: CASSNRREAFF. The CDR3, as DNA: TGTGCCAGCAGCAACAGGCGGGAAGCTTTCTTT. The gene calls are TRBV21-1 and TRBJ1-1. TRBV21-1 is designated a pseudogene. CDR3 size: 11 residues.

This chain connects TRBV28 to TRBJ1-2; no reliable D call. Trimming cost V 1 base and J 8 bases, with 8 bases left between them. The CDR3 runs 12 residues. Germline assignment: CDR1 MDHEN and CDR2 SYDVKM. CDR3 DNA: TGTGCCAGCAGTTTATTACAGTCCGGCTACACCTTC. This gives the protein CASSLLQSGYTF.